This entry features one TCR beta chain sequence. This clonotype was detected only a few times. Its cognate antigen has yet to be identified. Within one base of it there is no much larger clone, and no base qualities were kept. The source of the sample is a study of T cell repertoires in cytomegalovirus infection (dated by TCRdb to about 2019). Some background on the complete study: Because public TCR beta signatures pointed to carriage of CMV infection together with the matching HLA type, the HLA type of each donor mattered for the analysis.

CDR1 and CDR2 are read off the germline V gene (reference sequence) as SGHNT and YYREEE. The junction shows trimming of 4 bases on V and 6 bases on J, plus 20 bases between the germline ends. Taken from cysteine to phenylalanine, the CDR3 has 15 residues. Only the CDR3 portion is preserved as DNA: 45 bases, with reading frame beginning at the first base. The paper's findings and limits, for the study overall: In both this cohort and an independent cohort of over 350 donors, the cumulative frequency of public TCR beta family members distinguished carriers of CMV infection plus the relevant HLA type. In the ex vivo response, HLA-C-restricted CMV-specific TCR beta clonotypes were dominant, and in two of eight donors the single most frequent clonotype came from this HLA-C-restricted group.

Sequencing took place on an Illumina HiSeq 1500. TCRdb reworked the public reads: Q25 trimming with fastp, MiXCR clone assembly, productive beta chains retained. Every entry covers one CDR3 protein and lists the most common genes and DNA from its rows. The sample data list about 180,000 distinct CDR3 sequences, and approximately 14% of these were observed just once. More than 20% of the sample belongs to the ten largest clones. This chain is built from TRBV5-4 and TRBJ2-7, with the D assignment possibly TRBD1 or TRBD2, given 5 matching bases for each. The origin of this receptor is a human donor in good health (CMV status not recorded). Some clones in this sample may be carry-over from other donors' samples. The specimen sequenced was PBMCs. The nucleotide sequence reads TGTGCCAGCAGCGGATCCGGGACCAGGGTCGGCGAGCAGTACTTC. It is translated as CASSGSGTRVGEQYF.